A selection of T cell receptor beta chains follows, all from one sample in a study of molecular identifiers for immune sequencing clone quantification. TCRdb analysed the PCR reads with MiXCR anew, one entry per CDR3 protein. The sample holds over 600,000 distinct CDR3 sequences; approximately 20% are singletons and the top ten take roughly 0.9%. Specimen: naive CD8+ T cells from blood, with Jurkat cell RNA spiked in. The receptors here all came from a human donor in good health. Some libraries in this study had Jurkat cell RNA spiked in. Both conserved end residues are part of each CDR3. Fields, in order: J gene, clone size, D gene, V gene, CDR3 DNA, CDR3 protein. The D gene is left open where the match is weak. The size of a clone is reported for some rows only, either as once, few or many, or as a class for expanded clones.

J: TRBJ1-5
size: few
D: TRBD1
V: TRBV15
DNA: TGTGCCACCAGCAGAGGTGATCGGACAGGGGAAGATCAGCCCCAGCATTTT
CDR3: CATSRGDRTGEDQPQHF

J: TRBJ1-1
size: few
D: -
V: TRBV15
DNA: TGTGCCACCAGCAGAGATACCTTGGACAACACTGAAGCTTTCTTT
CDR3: CATSRDTLDNTEAFF

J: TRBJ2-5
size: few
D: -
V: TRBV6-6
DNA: TGTGCCAGCAGTTACCTAGGGGGGAGGGAGACCCAGTACTTC
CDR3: CASSYLGGRETQYF

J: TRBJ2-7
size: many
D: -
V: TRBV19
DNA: TGTGCCAGTAGTACGACGTCGAGCTCCTACGAGCAGTACTTC
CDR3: CASSTTSSSYEQYF

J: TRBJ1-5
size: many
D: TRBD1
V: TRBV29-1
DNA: TGCAGCGTTGTATCAGGGGGCGGTCAGCCCCAGCATTTT
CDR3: CSVVSGGGQPQHF

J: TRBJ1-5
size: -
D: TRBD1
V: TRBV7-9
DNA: TGTGCCAGCAGCCGGGACAGTCTCTATCAGCCCCAGCATTTT
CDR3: CASSRDSLYQPQHF

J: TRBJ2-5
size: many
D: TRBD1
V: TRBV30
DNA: TGTGCCTGGTCGGACAGGGGGTGGGAGACCCAGTACTTC
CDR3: CAWSDRGWETQYF

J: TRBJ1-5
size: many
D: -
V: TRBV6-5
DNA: TGTGCCACGTCCGGGACCCCCGGTGGTCAGCCCCAGCATTTT
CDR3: CATSGTPGGQPQHF

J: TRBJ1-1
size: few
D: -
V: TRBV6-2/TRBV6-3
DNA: TGTGCCAGCAGTTACTTTAGGGCAGAGGCCTCTGAAGCTTTCTTT
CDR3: CASSYFRAEASEAFF

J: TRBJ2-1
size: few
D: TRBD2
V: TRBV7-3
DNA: TGTGCCAGCAGCTGGCTAGCGGGAGTCGGAAATGAGCAGTTCTTC
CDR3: CASSWLAGVGNEQFF

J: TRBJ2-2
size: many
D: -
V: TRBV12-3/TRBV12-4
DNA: TGTGCCAGCAGTTTCCAGGGTTCGAACACCGGGGAGCTGTTTTTT
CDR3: CASSFQGSNTGELFF

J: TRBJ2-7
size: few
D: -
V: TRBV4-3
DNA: TGCGCCAGCAGCCAGGACCGTGTGGGGAGGAACGAGCAGTACTTC
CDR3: CASSQDRVGRNEQYF

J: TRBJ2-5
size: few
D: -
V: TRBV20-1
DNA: TGCAGTGCTAGAGAAATCGAAGCGGTGACCCAGTACTTC
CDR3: CSAREIEAVTQYF

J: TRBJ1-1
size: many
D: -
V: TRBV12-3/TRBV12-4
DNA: TGTGCCAGCAACCTGGGGGGCGTTCGTGAAGCTTTCTTT
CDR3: CASNLGGVREAFF

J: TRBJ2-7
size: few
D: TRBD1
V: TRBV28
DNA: TGTGCCAGCAGCCCCAGGGGGACAGGGCTTTTATACGAGCAGTACTTC
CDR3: CASSPRGTGLLYEQYF

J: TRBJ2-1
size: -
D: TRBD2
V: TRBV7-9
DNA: TGTGCCAGCCTCGGGGGTAGCGGGAGTTCCTGCAATGAGCAGTTCTTC
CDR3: CASLGGSGSSCNEQFF

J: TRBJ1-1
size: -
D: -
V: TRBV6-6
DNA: TGTGCCAGCAGTTACTCGCTGAACACTGATGCTTTCTTT
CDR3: CASSYSLNTDAFF

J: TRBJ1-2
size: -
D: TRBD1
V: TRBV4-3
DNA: TGCGCCAGCAGCCAAGCGGGGACAGGGGGCTATGGCTACACCTTC
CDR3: CASSQAGTGGYGYTF

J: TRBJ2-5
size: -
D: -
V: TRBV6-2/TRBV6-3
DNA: TGTGCCGGGTCAGGGGCAGCGGGAATTTCGACCCAGTACTTC
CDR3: CAGSGAAGISTQYF

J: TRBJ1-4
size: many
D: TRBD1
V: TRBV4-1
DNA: TGCGCCAGCAGCCAAGCGACAGGGGAGGAAAAACTGTTTTTT
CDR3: CASSQATGEEKLFF

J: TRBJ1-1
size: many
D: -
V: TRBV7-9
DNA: TGTGCCAGCAGCTTGGAGGGTGCAGCTTTCTTT
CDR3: CASSLEGAAFF

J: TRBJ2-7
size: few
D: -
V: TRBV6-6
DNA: TGTGCCAGCAAGGACTACGAGCAGTACTTC
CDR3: CASKDYEQYF

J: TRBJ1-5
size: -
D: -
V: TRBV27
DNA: TGTGCCAGCAGTGAAAGGGGGAGTTTTCAGCCCCAGCATTTT
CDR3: CASSERGSFQPQHF